This TCR beta chain was documented in a study of cytomegalovirus exposure and HLA in healthy donors. General study findings and limits: When analyzed later, a missense DCLRE1C variant was found to be linked to TCR beta V- and J-gene trimming. CMV serostatus stood as the only immune exposure information on hand. Prior analysis indicated that the majority of TCR beta V segments exhibited productivity approximately 87% or approximately 30% of the time.

Amplification used 60 Vbeta primers and 13 Jbeta primers. The assay was immunoSEQ multiplex PCR, and TCRdb's table has in-frame clones only and misses some. The sample has about 160,000 clones, around 83% seen once. Turning to this clone: The antigen is not known.

Germline values: CDR1 SGHTA, CDR2 FQGNSA. The CDR3 contains 14 residues. V shed 5 bases and J shed 5 bases, with 12 bases lying between them. The sequence derives from a girl aged 2-10 years in good health and CMV-seropositive. The sequenced material came from PBMCs. The genes are TRBV7-2 and TRBJ1-4, with TRBD1 as a possible D gene (6 bases). The CDR3 here is CASSHAGDNEKLFF. DNA of the CDR3: TGTGCCAGCAGCCACGCAGGGGACAATGAAAAACTGTTTTTT.